The next 4 T cell receptor beta chains were all read from a single sample in a study of cytomegalovirus exposure and HLA in healthy donors. PCR involved 60 Vbeta and 13 Jbeta primers. TCRdb keeps only in-frame clones here, not all; method: immunoSEQ multiplex PCR. Listed are tens of thousands of clones; 0.45% to 0.7% falls within the top ten. Specimen: PBMCs. These receptors originate from a man aged 50 or older in good health and CMV-seronegative.

The gene calls are TRBV11-2 and TRBJ2-2, with D perhaps TRBD2 (5 bases). V gave up 2 bases and J gave up 7 bases, with 8 bases separating them. Germline CDR1 is SGHAT and CDR2 is FQNNGV. This CDR3 has 13 amino acids. Here the CDR3 DNA reads TGTGCCAGCAGCTTACGTCGGGACGGGGAGCTGTTTTTT. It is translated as CASSLRRDGELFF. Complete variable domain (other parts from reference TRBV11-2 and TRBJ2-2): EAGVAQSPRYKIIEKRQSVAFWCNPISGHATLYWYQQILGQGPKLLIQFQNNGVVDDSQLPKDRFSAERLKGVDSTLKIQPAKLEDSAVYLCASSLRRDGELFFGEGSRLTVL.

The V call is TRBV10-3, the J call TRBJ2-4; 8 nucleotides agree with TRBD1. V gave up 10 bases and J gave up 6 bases; unmatched junction bases: 5. This CDR3 has 12 amino acids. CDR1 ENHRY and CDR2 SYGVKD come from the germline V gene. CDR3: CATRTGRNIQYF. Here the CDR3 DNA reads TGTGCCACAAGGACAGGGCGAAACATTCAGTACTTC.

This chain joins TRBV28 and TRBJ1-2; perhaps TRBD1 as D (5 bases). This CDR3 is 13 amino acids long. V lost 5 bases, J lost 6 bases, and 13 bases lay in between. Germline CDR1 reads MDHEN; CDR2 reads SYDVKM. The CDR3 sequence is CASSPQGSDGYTF. Here the CDR3 DNA reads TGTGCCAGCAGTCCTCAGGGTAGTGATGGCTACACCTTC.

The chain is built from TRBV5-1 and TRBJ2-5; D is uncertain. Matching the DNA end better, TRBJ2-7 makes the J call doubtful. The CDR3 is 13 amino acids. Looked up from germline, CDR1 is SGHRS and CDR2 is YFSETQ. This CDR3 is CASSLGTYYEQYF. The CDR3, as DNA: TGCGCCAGCAGCTTGGGCACATACTACGAGCAGTACTTC.